Each of the 27 T cell receptor beta chains below was sequenced from the same sample in a study of control samples from healthy donors and cancer patients. Assay: immunoSEQ multiplex PCR; the TCRdb copy retains only in-frame clones and omits some. Of around 130,000 clones in the sample, roughly nine tenths were seen once. Sequenced sample: PBMCs. Receptors originate from a middle-aged man with head and neck cancer.

The V call is TRBV6-5, the J call TRBJ1-6; D might be TRBD1 (5 bases). Trimming left V 4 bases short and J 7 bases short, with 17 bases between. Germline assignment: CDR1 MNHEY and CDR2 SVGAGI. The CDR3 is 16 residues long. The CDR3 DNA reads as TGTGCCAGCAGTTTTCAGCCGACAGTCCGAAATTCACCCCTCCACTTT. Protein: CASSFQPTVRNSPLHF.

The rearrangement links TRBV9 to TRBJ1-1; D gene ambiguous. The V end lost 2 bases, the J end lost 8 bases, and 16 bases lay between the germline ends. CDR1 is SGDLS, CDR2 YYNGEE, per germline. The length of the CDR3 is 14 residues. CDR3 amino acids: CASSVDMGGGEAFF. The CDR3 bases are TGTGCCAGCAGCGTTGACATGGGCGGAGGGGAAGCTTTCTTT.

This rearrangement joins TRBV20-1 to TRBJ1-5; perhaps TRBD1 as D (6 bases). The V and J ends lost 3 bases and 7 bases respectively, with 22 bases between them. This CDR3 is 16 amino acids long. CDR1 is DFQATT, CDR2 SNEGSKA, per germline (reference sequence). The CDR3 spells CSASSQSLLRGQPQHF. The CDR3 coding sequence is TGCAGTGCTAGTTCACAGAGTCTTCTCAGGGGACAGCCCCAGCATTTT.

This chain uses TRBV7-9 with TRBJ1-1; no firm D call. Germline-derived CDR1 and CDR2 are SEHNR and FQNEAQ (reference sequence). Trimming pared 5 bases from V and 1 base from J, leaving 8 bases between. The CDR3 is made up of 13 amino acids. CDR3 in amino acids: CASSPEGNTEAFF. In DNA form, the CDR3 reads TGTGCCAGCAGCCCTGAGGGGAACACTGAAGCTTTCTTT.

The chain has TRBV4-1 and TRBJ2-4; 9 bases are a match to TRBD1. The CDR3 has 17 residues. V lost 4 bases and J lost 1; bases outside the gene matches: 8. Germline V gene lookup returns CDR1 MGHRA and CDR2 YSYEKL. The chain's CDR3 is CASSPGQGSGAKNIQYF. In DNA, the CDR3 is TGCGCCAGCAGCCCCGGACAGGGGAGTGGGGCCAAAAACATTCAGTACTTC.

The chain joins TRBV5-1 to TRBJ2-3; 7 bases match TRBD2. The germline V gene has CDR1 SGHRS and CDR2 YFSETQ. V shed 1 base, J shed 1 base, and the junction held 6 bases outside the gene matches. This CDR3 has 16 amino acids. The CDR3 sequence: CASSLRSSGGTDTQYF. Written as DNA, the CDR3 is TGCGCCAGCAGCTTGAGGTCTAGCGGCGGCACAGATACGCAGTATTTT.

The rearrangement uses TRBV5-1 and TRBJ2-7; 9 positions match TRBD1. The CDR3 runs to 13 residues. The germline CDR1 and CDR2 sequences are SGHRS and YFSETQ. The J segment lost 7 bases and the V segment lost 5 bases, leaving 7 bases of the junction unmatched. The CDR3 loop reads CASRTGGVGEQYF. The CDR3 region has the DNA TGCGCCAGCAGAACAGGGGGCGTTGGGGAGCAGTACTTC.

In the case of this clone: Relative to the germline gene, one junction end is altered; a read error may explain this. The CDR3 reads CASSLGGTYDTEAFF. The CDR3 DNA sequence: TGTGCCAGTAGCTTAGGAGGGACGTACGACACTGAAGCTTTCTTT. The genes are TRBV7-8 and TRBJ1-1; D possibly corresponds to TRBD1 (5 bases). The length of the CDR3 is 15 residues. The germline gives CDR1 SGHVS, CDR2 FQNEAQ. The full variable domain, completed using reference TRBV7-8 and TRBJ1-1, is GAGVSQSPRYKVAKRGQDVALRCDPISGHVSLFWYQQALGQGPEFLTYFQNEAQLDKSGLPSDRFFAERPEGSVSTLKIQRTQQEDSAVYLCASSLGGTYDTEAFFGQGTRLTVV.

This rearrangement joins TRBV7-9 to TRBJ2-6; D could derive from TRBD1 or TRBD2 (5 bases each). Germline-derived CDR1 and CDR2 are SEHNR and FQNEAQ (reference sequence). The CDR3 covers 16 residues. V lost 3 bases to trimming and J lost 2 bases, with 11 bases between them. The DNA of the CDR3 is TGTGCCAGCAGCTTCCTTTGGGGACCTGGGGCCAACGTCCTGACTTTC. This gives the protein CASSFLWGPGANVLTF.

The chain carries TRBV5-1 and TRBJ2-7, with D possibly being TRBD1 (6 bases). Germline CDR1 reads SGHRS; CDR2 reads YFSETQ. Trimming took off 1 base at V and 7 bases at J, with 21 bases between the two ends. The CDR3 has 16 amino acids. CDR3 amino acids: CASSLFGGLGAGEQYF. The CDR3 DNA reads TGCGCCAGCAGCTTGTTTGGCGGTCTGGGGGCAGGAGAGCAGTACTTC.

The chain joins TRBV7-9 to TRBJ1-6, with D unclear. The CDR3 loop spans 14 amino acids. The germline CDR1 and CDR2 sequences are SEHNR and FQNEAQ (reference sequence). Trimming took 6 bases from V and 7 from J, leaving 13 bases between them. DNA for the CDR3: TGTGCCAGCAGTCCTAATATCCCAAATTCACCCCTCCACTTT. It translates to CASSPNIPNSPLHF.

This chain uses TRBV5-1 with TRBJ1-1; D is possibly TRBD1 (6 bases). The CDR3 is 16 amino acids. Germline V lookup: CDR1 SGHRS, CDR2 YFSETQ. V lost 4 bases and J lost 4, with 20 bases in between. The CDR3 nucleotides are TGCGCCAGCAGCCCTGAACAGGGAGGGTCGCGCACTGAAGCTTTCTTT. Translated, it gives CASSPEQGGSRTEAFF.

The chain couples TRBV27 to TRBJ2-3; tentatively, D is TRBD2 (6 bases). CDR1 is MNHEY, CDR2 SMNVEV, per germline (reference sequence). V was shortened by 3 bases and J by 2 bases, with 9 bases between the two germline ends. This CDR3 spans 14 amino acids. The CDR3 is CASSFSLATDTQYF. The CDR3 DNA sequence: TGTGCCAGCAGTTTCTCACTAGCCACAGATACGCAGTATTTT.

V and J are TRBV7-9 and TRBJ1-2; no firm D call. This CDR3 has 11 amino acids. Germline CDR1 SEHNR, CDR2 FQNEAQ (reference sequence). Trimming removed 6 bases from V and 7 bases from J, with 9 bases in between. CDR3 sequence: CASRAEGGYTF. CDR3 DNA sequence: TGTGCCAGCAGGGCGGAGGGTGGCTACACCTTC.

This clone was counted at least ten times. J is TRBJ2-7 and V is TRBV29-1; the match to TRBD2 covers 13 bases. The CDR3 loop spans 12 amino acids. The germline gives CDR1 SQVTM, CDR2 ANQGSEA. Trimming removed 7 bases from V and 6 bases from J; junction bases left unmatched: 3. This CDR3 is CSGWTSGSEQYF. The CDR3 DNA reads as TGCAGCGGGTGGACTAGCGGGAGCGAGCAGTACTTC.

This clone appeared a few times. At one of its ends the junction is not consistent with the germline gene, which may arise from a read error. The chain links TRBV6-1 to TRBJ1-5, with TRBD1 identical over 12 bases. The length of the CDR3 is 15 residues. Germline V gene lookup returns CDR1 MNHNS and CDR2 SASEGT. The CDR3 here is CASREGTGGSQPQHF. The DNA of the CDR3 is TGTGCCAGCAGAGAAGGGACAGGGGGCAGTCAGCCCCAGCATTTT.

The chain combines TRBV9 with TRBJ2-7; D is tentatively TRBD1 or TRBD2 (5 bases each). The V gene's germline CDR1 is SGDLS and CDR2 YYNGEE. The CDR3 has 14 residues. V was pared by 7 bases and J by 4 bases, with 18 bases between. CDR3 sequence (DNA): TGTGCCAGCTCCTTTAGGGACCTAGGTTACGAGCAGTACTTC. This gives the protein CASSFRDLGYEQYF.

This sequence joins TRBV19 and TRBJ1-1; D might be TRBD1 (5 bases). Germline lookup yields CDR1 LNHDA and CDR2 SQIVND (reference sequence). V gave up 5 bases and J gave up 5 bases, with 12 bases separating them. The CDR3 covers 13 residues. In DNA, the CDR3 is TGTGCCAGTAGTCTGAAGGGGAATACTGAAGCTTTCTTT. Residues: CASSLKGNTEAFF. The full variable domain, rest sourced from reference TRBV19 and TRBJ1-1, is DGGITQSPKYLFRKEGQNVTLSCEQNLNHDAMYWYRQDPGQGLRLIYYSQIVNDFQKGDIAEGYSVSREKKESFPLTVTSAQKNPTAFYLCASSLKGNTEAFFGQGTRLTVV.

The table lists this clone with a few counts. This sample includes further DNA sequences coding for the same CDR3. The chain is built from TRBV24-1 and TRBJ2-1; D gene uncertain. The CDR3 is 16 amino acids. The germline V gene has CDR1 KGHDR and CDR2 SFDVKD. The ends were cut back, 0 bases at V and 0 bases at J, with 8 bases in the middle. The CDR3 region is CATSDLTAHSYNEQFF. CDR3 nucleotide sequence: TGTGCCACCAGTGATTTGACAGCTCACTCCTACAATGAGCAGTTCTTC.

This sequence joins TRBV5-1 and TRBJ2-3; D unresolved. The CDR3 covers 13 residues. Per the germline V gene, CDR1 is SGHRS and CDR2 is YFSETQ. The V and J ends lost 4 bases and 1 base respectively, with 7 bases between them. This CDR3 reads CASSIQGTDTQYF. CDR3 in DNA: TGCGCCAGCAGCATTCAAGGCACAGATACGCAGTATTTT.

The V and J genes are TRBV5-1 and TRBJ2-1, with 14 bases identical to TRBD2. Trimming at V came to 8 bases and at J to 7 bases, leaving 5 bases not matched to a gene. The CDR3 covers 14 residues. Germline-derived CDR1 and CDR2 are SGHRS and YFSETQ. The CDR3 loop is CASRLAGGGNEQFF. In DNA form, the CDR3 reads TGCGCCAGTAGACTAGCGGGAGGGGGGAATGAGCAGTTCTTC.

The chain uses TRBV5-5 and TRBJ2-7; no reliable D call. Germline V gives CDR1 SGHKS, CDR2 YYEKEE (reference sequence). The V end was cut by 2 bases, the J end by 3 bases, with 3 bases between. This CDR3 comprises 11 residues. The CDR3 DNA reads as TGTGCCAGCAGCTTCCTCTACGAGCAGTACTTC. This gives the protein CASSFLYEQYF.

This chain's CDR3 is CASSIQGGSYNEQFF. CDR3 DNA: TGTGCCAGTAGTATACAGGGTGGGTCCTACAATGAGCAGTTCTTC. V and J are TRBV19 and TRBJ2-1; D might be TRBD1 (5 bases). The ends were cut back, 2 bases at V and 1 base at J, with 9 bases in the middle. Germline V gene lookup returns CDR1 LNHDA and CDR2 SQIVND (reference sequence). CDR3 size: 15 residues.

The rearrangement uses TRBV7-9 and TRBJ1-1, with D unclear. There are 12 residues in the CDR3. CDR1 is SEHNR and CDR2 is FQNEAQ in the germline V gene (reference sequence). Trimming left V 1 base short and J 7 bases short, with 7 bases between. The CDR3 loop is CASSLEVGEAFF. CDR3 bases: TGTGCCAGCAGCTTAGAAGTCGGTGAAGCTTTCTTT.

A few counts support this clone. The chain recombines TRBV6-6 with TRBJ1-5, with TRBD1 identical over 7 bases. This CDR3 is 14 amino acids long. In germline, CDR1 is MNHNY, CDR2 SVGAGI (reference sequence). Germline trimming cut 5 bases from V and 6 bases from J; bases unmatched to any gene: 7. The CDR3 region has the DNA TGTGCCAGCAGTGCCCGGGACAGATTTCAGCCCCAGCATTTT. Protein sequence: CASSARDRFQPQHF.

This sequence joins TRBV19 and TRBJ2-7; D tentatively fits TRBD1 or TRBD2 (5 bases each). From germline, CDR1 is LNHDA and CDR2 SQIVND (reference sequence). Deletions cut 1 base from V and 1 base from J, with 8 bases between. This CDR3 has 14 amino acids. The CDR3 nucleotides read TGTGCCAGTAGTATAGCGGGACGGTCCTACGAGCAGTACTTC. This codes for CASSIAGRSYEQYF.

CDR3 region: CSALRGRTQYF. The DNA for the CDR3 is TGCAGTGCTTTAAGGGGGCGGACCCAGTACTTC. The rearrangement links TRBV20-1 to TRBJ2-5; 7 bases map to TRBD1. The V segment lost 5 bases and the J segment 7 bases; nucleotides outside the gene matches: 4. This CDR3 contains 11 residues. Germline values: CDR1 DFQATT, CDR2 SNEGSKA (reference sequence).